Listed here is a single TCR beta chain. The antigen is not known. The data originate from a study of T cell responses to AZD1222 COVID-19 vaccine. General study findings and limits: When two AZD1222 doses had been given, Spike-specific TCR breadth and depth rose. Only six AZD1222 recipients tested seropositive at baseline. White British donors predominated, females outnumbered males, and clonal diversity was possibly underestimated.

The germline V gene encodes CDR1 SGHVS and CDR2 FQNEAQ. J was trimmed by 0 bases and V by 5 bases; bases with no gene match: 6. The CDR3 covers 16 residues. Sequencing used immunoSEQ multiplex PCR; TCRdb keeps in-frame clones, though not all of them. The repertoire holds 80,000 to 95,000 clones, with under 95% as singletons. The sequencing used peripheral blood, collected on day 0 of AZD1222 vaccination. The chain combines TRBV7-8 with TRBJ1-5, with TRBD1 identical over 8 bases. This TCR was sampled from an adult in good health. The CDR3 sequence: CASSARDRNSNQPQHF. Here the CDR3 DNA reads TGTGCCAGCAGCGCCCGGGACAGGAATAGCAATCAGCCCCAGCATTTT. The full variable domain, rest sourced from reference TRBV7-8 and TRBJ1-5, is GAGVSQSPRYKVAKRGQDVALRCDPISGHVSLFWYQQALGQGPEFLTYFQNEAQLDKSGLPSDRFFAERPEGSVSTLKIQRTQQEDSAVYLCASSARDRNSNQPQHFGDGTRLSIL.